These 2 T cell receptor beta chains were all obtained from the same sample, sequenced in a study of blood T cell repertoires in COVID-19. Assay: immunoSEQ multiplex PCR; the TCRdb copy retains only in-frame clones and omits some. The data contain about 200,000 clones, around 81% of them singletons. Sequencing was done on a sample of peripheral blood. The receptors stem from a human donor in a cohort sampled during active COVID-19.

This chain connects TRBV28 to TRBJ1-2, with D maybe TRBD1 (5 bases). CDR3 length: 13 residues. In germline, CDR1 is MDHEN, CDR2 SYDVKM. V lost 3 bases and J 5 bases, leaving 10 bases between the germline ends. In DNA form, the CDR3 reads TGTGCCAGCAGTTTGCCAGGGTCTTATGGCTACACCTTC. Translation: CASSLPGSYGYTF.

The chain combines TRBV7-2 with TRBJ2-7; a possible D gene is TRBD1 (5 bases). Germline V gene sequence: CDR1 SGHTA, CDR2 FQGNSA. The CDR3 consists of 15 residues. Trimming pared 5 bases from V and 0 bases from J, leaving 14 bases between. The CDR3 DNA follows: TGTGCCAGCAGCCTTATCGCACAGGACTCCTACGAGCAGTACTTC. It yields the protein CASSLIAQDSYEQYF.